The 25 T cell receptor beta chains presented below share a single source sample, sequenced in a study of control samples from healthy donors and cancer patients. Only in-frame clones appear in the TCRdb table, and some are missing; sequencing was by immunoSEQ multiplex PCR. The sample records about 89,000 clones, about 85% being singletons. The specimen sequenced was blood. All receptors come from a middle-aged woman in good health.

This sequence joins TRBV19 and TRBJ1-6; 10 bases fit TRBD1. CDR1 LNHDA and CDR2 SQIVND come from the germline V gene (reference sequence). Unmatched junction bases numbered 6, after V lost 3 bases and J lost 7 bases. The length of the CDR3 is 16 residues. CDR3 amino acids: CASSISRDRGNSPLHF. CDR3 nucleotides: TGTGCCAGTAGTATCTCAAGGGACAGGGGAAATTCACCCCTCCACTTT.

CDR3 sequence (DNA): TGTGCCAGCAGCGGGGGGACTAGCGGGGACAATGAGCAGTTCTTC. It encodes CASSGGTSGDNEQFF. The V and J genes are TRBV9 and TRBJ2-1; 13 nucleotides align to TRBD2. This CDR3 has 15 amino acids. V lost 3 bases, J lost 5 bases, and 2 bases stayed unmatched. Germline V gene lookup returns CDR1 SGDLS and CDR2 YYNGEE.

The chain links TRBV7-2 to TRBJ1-5; D perhaps matches TRBD1 (5 bases). Germline CDR1 is SGHTA and CDR2 is FQGNSA. This CDR3 has 13 amino acids. Trimming shortened V by 3 bases and J by 5 bases, and 8 bases separated the two germline ends. CDR3 in amino acids: CASSLGRDQPQHF. The DNA of the CDR3 is TGTGCCAGCAGCTTGGGGCGAGATCAGCCCCAGCATTTT.

V usage is TRBV5-5 and J usage is TRBJ2-6; D is unresolved. With 3 bases removed from V and 0 bases from J, the gap between germline ends came to 10 bases. Germline V lookup: CDR1 SGHKS, CDR2 YYEKEE (reference sequence). This CDR3 is built from 16 residues. The CDR3 spells CASSWTEFSGANVLTF. CDR3 DNA: TGTGCCAGCAGCTGGACGGAGTTCTCTGGGGCCAACGTCCTGACTTTC.

The chain uses TRBV5-1 and TRBJ1-1; D perhaps matches TRBD1 (6 bases). Germline CDR1 and CDR2: SGHRS and YFSETQ. Trimming removed 0 bases at V and 3 bases at J, with 9 bases between. The CDR3 runs 14 residues. CDR3 nucleotides: TGCGCCAGCAGCTTGGCCCCAGGGGACACTGAAGCTTTCTTT. As protein: CASSLAPGDTEAFF.

This clone appeared a single time. The chain has TRBV10-3 and TRBJ1-3; no clear D. The CDR3 consists of 14 residues. V was trimmed by 0 bases and J by 8 bases, leaving 11 bases between them. CDR1 is ENHRY, CDR2 SYGVKD, per germline. Here the CDR3 reads CAISESGTEDTIYF. Written as DNA, the CDR3 is TGTGCCATCAGTGAGTCCGGCACGGAGGACACCATATATTTT.

The J gene is TRBJ2-5, the V gene TRBV7-3; D perhaps matches TRBD1 (6 bases). This CDR3 region has 14 residues. V was cut by 4 bases and J by 5 bases, with 14 bases left in between. Per the germline V gene, CDR1 is SGHTA and CDR2 is FQGTGA. Here the CDR3 DNA reads TGTGCCAGCAGCTCTGGACAGCCGGGGGAGACCCAGTACTTC. Translation: CASSSGQPGETQYF.

The V and J genes are TRBV18 and TRBJ2-3; D is unresolved. CDR3 length equals 16 residues. Germline CDR1 reads KGHSH; CDR2 reads LQKENI. Between the trimmed V and J ends, which lost 0 bases and 3 bases, there was a span of 13 bases. Written as DNA, the CDR3 is TGTGCCAGCTCACCACCGAGGTGGGCCCGAACAGATACGCAGTATTTT. It is translated as CASSPPRWARTDTQYF.

The gene calls are TRBV7-3 and TRBJ2-7; unclear D gene. Per germline, CDR1 SGHTA and CDR2 FQGTGA. CDR3 size: 13 residues. V was clipped by 5 bases and J by 4 bases, with 12 bases between them. The DNA for the CDR3 is TGTGCCAGCAGCCGAAACCCCGGATACGAGCAGTACTTC. Its protein is CASSRNPGYEQYF. Full variable domain (outside the CDR3, taken from reference TRBV7-3 and TRBJ2-7): GAGVSQTPSNKVTEKGKYVELRCDPISGHTALYWYRQSLGQGPEFLIYFQGTGAADDSGLPNDRFFAVRPEGSVSTLKIQRTERGDSAVYLCASSRNPGYEQYFGPGTRLTVT.

The chain recombines TRBV5-6 with TRBJ1-5; unclear D gene. V was shortened by 4 bases and J by 4 bases, with 15 bases between the two germline ends. Per the germline V gene, CDR1 is SGHDT and CDR2 is YYEEEE. The CDR3 is made up of 15 amino acids. Here the CDR3 DNA reads TGTGCCAGCAGCCGTCGGGTCTCCGGAAATCAGCCCCAGCATTTT. Translated: CASSRRVSGNQPQHF.

This rearrangement joins TRBV4-3 to TRBJ2-2; 12 positions agree with TRBD2. Germline CDR1 and CDR2: LGHNA and YSLEER. The CDR3 has 18 amino acids. V lost 0 bases, J lost 5 bases, and 7 bases stayed unmatched. Here the CDR3 reads CASSQEASGGAVTGELFF. The CDR3 bases are TGCGCCAGCAGCCAAGAGGCTAGCGGGGGGGCGGTAACCGGGGAGCTGTTTTTT.

This rearrangement joins TRBV3-1 (or the pseudogene TRBV3-2) to TRBJ1-1, with D possibly being TRBD1 (6 bases). Germline values: CDR1 LGHDT, CDR2 YNNKEL (reference sequence). The CDR3 consists of 13 residues. Trimming left V 1 base short and J 8 bases short, with 11 bases between. The CDR3 DNA reads TGTGCCAGCAGCCAAGGGTCAGGGGCGGAAGCTTTCTTT. It translates to CASSQGSGAEAFF.

V and J are TRBV7-8 and TRBJ1-2; a possible D gene is TRBD1 (6 bases). The length of the CDR3 is 17 residues. With 2 bases removed from V and 2 bases from J, the gap between germline ends came to 18 bases. CDR1 SGHVS and CDR2 FQNEAQ come from the germline V gene. CDR3 coding DNA: TGTGCCAGCAGCTTACGAGGGGGGGGCAGGGTGAACTATGGCTACACCTTC. Amino acid sequence: CASSLRGGGRVNYGYTF.

The chain has TRBV30 and TRBJ1-4; a weak D match, TRBD1 (5 bases). Trimming removed 0 bases at V and 12 bases at J, with 17 bases between. Germline lookup yields CDR1 GTSNPN and CDR2 SVGIG (reference sequence). The CDR3 contains 14 residues. The CDR3 region is CAWSVLTGAGQLFF. The CDR3 coding sequence is TGTGCCTGGAGTGTACTCACCGGGGCTGGACAACTGTTTTTT.

This clone has just one count. The chain couples TRBV7-2 to TRBJ2-5; D gene unclear. The CDR3 extends over 13 amino acids. Germline CDR1 SGHTA, CDR2 FQGNSA. The germline V and J ends were trimmed by 1 base and 5 bases, with 8 bases remaining between them. The CDR3 DNA sequence: TGTGCCAGCAGCTTAGGGGTTGGGGAGACCCAGTACTTC. Translating it yields CASSLGVGETQYF. Based on the CDR3 plus reference TRBV7-2 and TRBJ2-5, the full variable domain is GAGVSQSPSNKVTEKGKDVELRCDPISGHTALYWYRQSLGQGLEFLIYFQGNSAPDKSGLPSDRFSAERTGGSVSTLTIQRTQQEDSAVYLCASSLGVGETQYFGPGTRLLVL.

The chain carries TRBV9 and TRBJ1-5; D gene unclear. The CDR3 has 14 amino acids. Trimming left V 0 bases short and J 6 bases short, with 10 bases between. CDR1 and CDR2 from the germline V gene are SGDLS and YYNGEE. The CDR3 nucleotides are TGTGCCAGCAGCGTAGAGGAGTTCGGTCAGCCCCAGCATTTT. Residues: CASSVEEFGQPQHF.

The V and J genes are TRBV10-3 and TRBJ2-5, with a tentative D call TRBD2 (5 bases). Trimming shortened V by 0 bases and J by 3 bases, and 17 bases separated the two germline ends. CDR3 length: 17 residues. Germline V gene sequence: CDR1 ENHRY, CDR2 SYGVKD. CDR3 bases: TGTGCCATCAGTGAGTCGGGAGAATTAGACTGGGAAGAGACCCAGTACTTC. Protein product: CAISESGELDWEETQYF.

The chain recombines TRBV5-5 with TRBJ1-2; no firm D call. Trimming shortened V by 2 bases and J by 0 bases, and 8 bases separated the two germline ends. The CDR3 has 14 amino acids. Germline CDR1 reads SGHKS; CDR2 reads YYEKEE (reference sequence). The CDR3 here is CASSFDRTNYGYTF. The CDR3 DNA reads as TGTGCCAGCAGCTTTGACCGAACTAACTATGGCTACACCTTC.

This clone is a singleton in its sample. V and J are TRBV9 and TRBJ1-4; D gene ambiguous. The V gene lost 7 bases and the J gene lost 2 bases, with 9 bases spanning the gap. Per the germline V gene, CDR1 is SGDLS and CDR2 is YYNGEE. The CDR3 runs 13 residues. CDR3 bases: TGTGCCAGCGGAGCTGCGACTAATGAAAAACTGTTTTTT. This sequence encodes CASGAATNEKLFF.

The chain has TRBV4-3 and TRBJ1-1; D uncertain. V was clipped by 4 bases and J by 6 bases, with 18 bases between them. Germline CDR1 is LGHNA and CDR2 is YSLEER. CDR3 length: 15 amino acids. For the CDR3, the DNA is TGCGCCAGCAGCCTATTTGGGCAGCATACTGCTGAAGCTTTCTTT. Translating gives CASSLFGQHTAEAFF.

This clone came up once. The chain combines TRBV7-9 with TRBJ2-1; the D call may be TRBD1 or TRBD2 (5 bases each). Germline lookup yields CDR1 SEHNR and CDR2 FQNEAQ (reference sequence). The V and J ends lost 0 bases and 6 bases respectively, with 15 bases between them. CDR3 length: 16 residues. The CDR3 sequence: CASSLAWGPAVNEQFF. As DNA, the CDR3 is TGTGCCAGCAGCTTAGCTTGGGGACCCGCTGTCAATGAGCAGTTCTTC.

This clone came up once. V gene TRBV7-2 combines with J gene TRBJ2-1, with TRBD2 matching 7 bases. From germline, CDR1 is SGHTA and CDR2 FQGNSA. There are 14 residues in the CDR3. The J segment lost 7 bases and the V segment lost 5 bases, leaving 8 bases of the junction unmatched. CDR3 DNA: TGTGCCAGCAGCCCCTGGACTAGAGGGAATGAGCAGTTCTTC. This translates into CASSPWTRGNEQFF.

This sequence joins TRBV6-5 and TRBJ1-5; weak D call: TRBD1 (5 bases). There are 14 residues in the CDR3. V dropped 6 bases and J dropped 1 base, with 10 bases sitting between them. Germline CDR1 MNHEY, CDR2 SVGAGI. The CDR3 here is CASRGVLSNQPQHF. CDR3 in DNA: TGTGCCAGCAGGGGGGTATTGAGCAATCAGCCCCAGCATTTT.

The chain uses TRBV6-2 or TRBV6-3 and TRBJ2-2, with D perhaps matching TRBD1 or TRBD2 (6 bases each). The CDR3 extends over 16 amino acids. V was shortened by 6 bases and J by 7 bases, with 21 bases between the two germline ends. In germline, CDR1 is MNHEY, CDR2 SVGEGT. CDR3 sequence: CASSPSFRGAGGELFF. CDR3 DNA: TGTGCCAGCAGCCCCTCTTTTAGGGGGGCCGGCGGGGAGCTGTTTTTT.

The chain has TRBV7-2 and TRBJ2-1; D ambiguous. V was clipped by 4 bases and J by 10 bases, with 14 bases between them. The CDR3 length is 13 residues. Germline CDR1 is SGHTA and CDR2 is FQGNSA. In DNA form, the CDR3 reads TGTGCCAGCAGCTCTCCACTTTTAAGAGAGCAGTTCTTC. It specifies CASSSPLLREQFF. The variable domain in full, completed from reference TRBV7-2 and TRBJ2-1, reads GAGVSQSPSNKVTEKGKDVELRCDPISGHTALYWYRQSLGQGLEFLIYFQGNSAPDKSGLPSDRFSAERTGGSVSTLTIQRTQQEDSAVYLCASSSPLLREQFFGPGTRLTVL.